This T cell receptor (beta chain) originates from a study of shared clonotypes between healthy human individuals. Study-level points and caveats: Larger estimated richness was generally recorded for naive subsets relative to memory subsets.

This clone was detected once. Its antigen remains unidentified. Sorted-subset replicate PCRs used 150 to 200 ng DNA, approximately 30,000 T cell genomes. TCRdb's table, derived via immunoSEQ multiplex PCR, lists solely in-frame clones and lacks some. The sample lists about 2.3 million clones, approximately 95% seen once, with 0.35% to 0.45% in the top ten. Trimming removed 4 bases at V and 9 bases at J, with 22 bases between. In germline, CDR1 is MNHEY, CDR2 SMNVEV (reference sequence). The CDR3 runs to 16 residues. Sequencing used naive CD4+ T cells from PBMCs. Subset: CD45RA+ positively selected. The rearrangement joins TRBV27 to TRBJ2-4; D may be TRBD1 (5 bases). The TCR sequence derives from a young man in good health. Some clones in this sample may be carry-over from other donors' samples. This CDR3 is CASSSRGLSKDAIQYF. CDR3 DNA: TGTGCCAGCAGTTCAAGGGGCCTCTCGAAAGATGCCATTCAGTACTTC.